These 21 T cell receptor beta chains were all obtained from the same sample, sequenced in a study of radiotherapy plus CTLA-4 blockade in lung cancer (dated by TCRdb to the late 2010s). Library preparation used the immunoSEQ multiplex PCR assay. This is the immuneACCESS table as TCRdb keeps it, with only in-frame sequences that have V and J called. A part of the clones is gone; compared with another copy, unresolved V genes explain less than half, and the rest is unexplained. A total of 85,000 to 95,000 clones appear in this sample, 80% to 85% of them only once. The top ten hold about 26% of the sample. The sample was peripheral blood, taken from a patient treated with radiotherapy plus ipilimumab. These receptors were obtained from a human donor with non-small cell lung cancer that progressed on radiotherapy plus ipilimumab.

The CDR3 spells CASSGTGGRNIQYF. In nucleotides, the CDR3 is TGTGCCAGCAGTGGGACAGGGGGCAGGAACATTCAGTACTTC. The chain couples TRBV2 to TRBJ2-4, with 11 bases fitting TRBD1. In germline, CDR1 is SNHLY, CDR2 FYNNEI. This CDR3 comprises 14 residues. After removal of 4 bases from V and 7 bases from J, the junction contained 3 bases not matched to a gene.

This clone was observed a single time. The genes are TRBV28 and TRBJ2-5, with 12 bases lining up with TRBD2. This CDR3 region has 21 residues. From germline, CDR1 is MDHEN and CDR2 SYDVKM. The ends lost 3 bases at V and 5 bases at J; junction bases unmatched: 22. CDR3 in DNA: TGTGCCAGCAGTTTTCGCCCAGGGGCCTCCCGGGCTAGCGGGAGGGTGGAGACCCAGTACTTC. Translating gives CASSFRPGASRASGRVETQYF.

The chain joins TRBV29-1 to TRBJ1-4, with 11 bases lining up with TRBD1. Germline lookup yields CDR1 SQVTM and CDR2 ANQGSEA. Trimming cost V 6 bases and J 7 bases; bases outside gene matches: 7. The CDR3 has 14 residues. The CDR3 DNA follows: TGCAGCGTGAGGACAGGGGGCTTAGGTGAAAAACTGTTTTTT. Amino acids: CSVRTGGLGEKLFF. Full variable domain (rest looked up from reference TRBV29-1 and TRBJ1-4): SAVISQKPSRDICQRGTSLTIQCQVDSQVTMMFWYRQQPGQSLTLIATANQGSEATYESGFVIDKFPISRPNLTFSTLTVSNMSPEDSSIYLCSVRTGGLGEKLFFGSGTQLSVL.

CDR3 residues: CASSSGFEQYV. The CDR3 coding sequence is TGTGCCAGCAGCTCAGGGTTCGAGCAGTACGTC. The chain uses TRBV11-2 and TRBJ2-7, with D possibly TRBD1 on 5 matching bases. Germline CDR1 reads SGHAT; CDR2 reads FQNNGV. V lost 4 bases and J 6 bases, leaving 7 bases between the germline ends. The CDR3 runs to 11 residues.

The chain couples TRBV5-4 to TRBJ2-7; 10 bases agree with TRBD1. The CDR3 consists of 15 residues. Germline-derived CDR1 and CDR2 are SGHNT and YYREEE (reference sequence). The V gene end was trimmed by 3 bases and the J gene end by 5 bases; junction bases not matched to a gene: 8. The CDR3 spells CASSSRDRGQDEQYF. CDR3 bases: TGTGCCAGCAGCTCAAGGGACAGGGGTCAGGACGAGCAGTACTTC.

The rearrangement joins TRBV5-4 to TRBJ2-6; D is possibly TRBD1 (5 bases). Germline V CDR1 and CDR2: SGHNT, YYREEE (reference sequence). The CDR3 runs to 18 residues. Trimming pared 2 bases from V and 0 bases from J, leaving 15 bases between. The CDR3 DNA follows: TGTGCCAGCAGCTTTAGAAAAACAGGCAGCTCTGGGGCCAACGTCCTGACTTTC. Translated: CASSFRKTGSSGANVLTF.

The chain recombines TRBV7-6 with TRBJ1-1; 7 bases are a match to TRBD1. Germline loops: CDR1 SGHVS, CDR2 FNYEAQ. The V segment lost 5 bases and the J segment 3 bases; nucleotides outside the gene matches: 6. The CDR3 runs to 14 residues. The DNA for the CDR3 is TGTGCCAGCAGCCCTACTGGACAGGACACTGAAGCTTTCTTT. Encoded protein: CASSPTGQDTEAFF.

The gene calls are TRBV20-1 and TRBJ2-5, with a tentative D call TRBD2 (6 bases). This CDR3 comprises 11 residues. CDR1 is DFQATT, CDR2 SNEGSKA, per germline (reference sequence). V lost 5 bases to trimming and J lost 5 bases, with 9 bases between them. The CDR3 is CSAGREETQYF. Here the CDR3 DNA reads TGCAGTGCTGGCCGGGAGGAGACCCAGTACTTC.

J is TRBJ2-7 and V is TRBV10-2, with a tentative D call TRBD2 (6 bases). Germline CDR1 is WSHSY and CDR2 is SAAADI. The V and J ends lost 8 bases and 4 bases respectively, with 9 bases between them. The CDR3 has 11 amino acids. CDR3 DNA sequence: TGCGCCAGCGGCCGGGGGTACGAGCAGTACGTC. The encoded protein is CASGRGYEQYV.

This chain links TRBV6-4 with TRBJ2-1; tentative D call: TRBD2 (5 bases). V lost 3 bases and J lost 6, with 12 bases in between. The CDR3 runs to 14 residues. CDR1 MRHNA and CDR2 SNTAGT come from the germline V gene. The CDR3 coding sequence is TGTGCCAGCAGTGAGGGCGGGTCGGGCAATGAGCAGTTCTTC. Protein: CASSEGGSGNEQFF.

CDR3 loop: CASSSSPGAGEQYV. The CDR3 region has the DNA TGTGCCAGCAGCTCGAGTCCGGGGGCAGGTGAGCAGTACGTC. The V call is TRBV11-2, the J call TRBJ2-7; D may match TRBD1 or TRBD2 (6 bases each). This CDR3 has 14 residues. Per the germline V gene, CDR1 is SGHAT and CDR2 is FQNNGV. Trimming pared 4 bases from V and 7 bases from J, leaving 17 bases between.

This sequence joins TRBV7-3 and TRBJ2-3; a possible D gene is TRBD1 (6 bases). The CDR3 totals 14 residues. Germline V CDR1 and CDR2: SGHTA, FQGTGA. V was pared by 4 bases and J by 2 bases, with 10 bases between. The chain's CDR3 is CASSSQGYTDTQYF. CDR3 DNA sequence: TGTGCCAGCAGCTCGCAGGGGTACACAGATACGCAGTATTTT.

This chain uses TRBV7-3 with TRBJ1-2; 7 nucleotides agree with TRBD1. The CDR3 runs 13 residues. Germline CDR1 reads SGHTA; CDR2 reads FQGTGA. Germline trimming cut 5 bases from V and 10 bases from J; bases unmatched to any gene: 10. This CDR3 is CASSPGGGHSYTF. The CDR3 nucleotides are TGTGCCAGCAGCCCAGGGGGAGGACATTCCTACACCTTC.

This clone was recorded once. This chain uses TRBV5-1 with TRBJ1-4; D perhaps matches TRBD1 (5 bases). The CDR3 sequence is 14 residues long. V was cut by 2 bases and J by 3 bases, with 8 bases left in between. Germline-derived CDR1 and CDR2 are SGHRS and YFSETQ. The CDR3: CASSFGHSNEKLFF. CDR3 in DNA: TGCGCCAGCAGCTTCGGACATTCTAATGAAAAACTGTTTTTT.

This clone was observed a single time. This chain's CDR3 is CASSPRGSGRSGEQFF. The CDR3 nucleotides are TGCGCCAGCAGCCCCAGGGGGAGCGGGAGGTCAGGTGAGCAGTTCTTC. The chain combines TRBV5-1 with TRBJ2-1; 9 bases line up with TRBD2. Germline V gene data show CDR1 as SGHRS and CDR2 as YFSETQ. Losses at the gene ends were 4 bases for V and 9 bases for J; bases not matched to a gene: 14. The CDR3 totals 16 residues.

This clone was observed a few times. V usage is TRBV4-1 and J usage is TRBJ2-7; D not resolved. CDR1 is MGHRA and CDR2 is YSYEKL in the germline V gene. The CDR3 consists of 15 residues. Trimming took 0 bases from V and 0 from J, leaving 9 bases between them. The CDR3 region has the DNA TGCGCCAGCAGCCAAGATCTTCTGATCTCCTACGAGCAGTACTTC. This sequence encodes CASSQDLLISYEQYF.

This chain uses TRBV5-1 with TRBJ2-7, with 9 nucleotides matching TRBD2. V was clipped by 0 bases and J by 4 bases; unmatched bases: 8. The germline V gene encodes CDR1 SGHRS and CDR2 YFSETQ. This CDR3 has 16 amino acids. The CDR3 protein is CASSLAELAGTYEQYF. The CDR3 bases are TGCGCCAGCAGCTTGGCCGAGCTAGCGGGGACGTACGAGCAGTACTTC.

V and J are TRBV5-1 and TRBJ2-5; 12 positions agree with TRBD2. CDR1 and CDR2 (germline): SGHRS, YFSETQ. V dropped 4 bases and J dropped 1; count of bases not matched to a gene: 5. The CDR3 has 16 residues. The chain's CDR3 is CASSDGTSGLQETQYF. The CDR3 DNA sequence: TGCGCCAGCAGCGATGGGACTAGCGGGCTCCAAGAGACCCAGTACTTC.

V gene TRBV30 combines with J gene TRBJ2-7; TRBD1 aligns across 7 bases. Germline CDR1 is GTSNPN and CDR2 is SVGIG (reference sequence). The CDR3 loop spans 13 amino acids. J lost 0 bases, V lost 5 bases, and 4 bases had no gene match. CDR3 nucleotides: TGTGCCTGGGAGACAGGGACCTCCTACGAGCAGTACTTC. Translating it yields CAWETGTSYEQYF.

The rearrangement joins TRBV11-2 to TRBJ1-1; D is ambiguous. The V gene's germline CDR1 is SGHAT and CDR2 FQNNGV. CDR3 length equals 12 residues. Trimming shortened V by 3 bases and J by 1 base, and 3 bases separated the two germline ends. The CDR3: CASSFGNTEAFF. As DNA, the CDR3 is TGTGCCAGCAGCTTTGGGAACACTGAAGCTTTCTTT.

The rearrangement links TRBV30 to TRBJ1-5; the D is unclear. This CDR3 contains 13 residues. The germline gives CDR1 GTSNPN, CDR2 SVGIG (reference sequence). The V and J ends lost 0 bases and 5 bases respectively, with 8 bases between them. In DNA, the CDR3 is TGTGCCTGGAGTGTACGGGGTTATCAGCCCCAGCATTTT. Its translation: CAWSVRGYQPQHF.